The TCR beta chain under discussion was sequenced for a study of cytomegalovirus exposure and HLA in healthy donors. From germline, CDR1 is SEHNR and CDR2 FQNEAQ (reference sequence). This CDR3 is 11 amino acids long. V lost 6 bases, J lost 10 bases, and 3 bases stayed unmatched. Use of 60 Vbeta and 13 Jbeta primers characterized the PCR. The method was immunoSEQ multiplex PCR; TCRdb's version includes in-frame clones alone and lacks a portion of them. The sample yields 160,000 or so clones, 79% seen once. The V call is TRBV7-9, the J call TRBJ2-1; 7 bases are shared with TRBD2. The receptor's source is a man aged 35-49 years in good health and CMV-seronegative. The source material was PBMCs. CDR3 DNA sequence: TGTGCCAGCAGTTTTAGCGGGGAGCAGTTCTTC. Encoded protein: CASSFSGEQFF.